This T cell receptor (beta chain) is from a study of shared clonotypes between healthy human individuals. The wider study: Three CD4 naive, three CD4 memory, two CD8 naive and one CD8 memory plate were used per donor. Broader study findings: The represented genetic and exposure-history diversity was limited by the small number of donors. Generation probabilities were higher for clonotypes shared across all four sorted-subset donors than for unshared ones. Clonotype sharing across donors was expected to vary with sequencing depth.

Assay used: immunoSEQ multiplex PCR; TCRdb lists only in-frame clones, some missing. The sample shows about 2 million clones, 90% to 95% of them seen only once. The V gene lost 4 bases and the J gene lost 5 bases, with 5 bases spanning the gap. This CDR3 is 10 amino acids long. Germline CDR1 reads DFQATT; CDR2 reads SNEGSKA (reference sequence). In its sample, this clone was seen many times. What it binds is unknown. The rearrangement uses TRBV20-1 and TRBJ2-5; no clear D gene. This receptor was identified in a man younger than 35 in good health. Material for sequencing was naive CD4+ T cells sorted from blood. As to subset: CD45RA+ positively selected. CDR3 sequence (DNA): TGCAGTGCTATGGAGGAGACCCAGTACTTC. Translation gives CSAMEETQYF.